The clone carrying this TCR beta chain has only a few counts. Its cognate antigen is unknown. TCRB transcripts that were expressed got sequenced, as all of the isolated RNA had been reverse transcribed. The read count averaged approximately 3.5 million across naive, central memory and regulatory T cell samples. Sequenced by immunoSEQ multiplex PCR; TCRdb stores in-frame clones only, minus some. The table lists roughly 100,000 clones, about 26% of them singletons. The data were obtained in a study of beta chain features in type 1 diabetes. On the study more broadly: Patients looked much like healthy donors when it came to age, gender and cell yields. General observations from the study: TCRB repertoires of naive, central memory and Treg cells appeared more similar among patients than among healthy donors. Type 1 diabetes patients had moderately but significantly shorter TCRB CDR3s in all four CD4+ subsets.

Germline CDR1 SGHTA, CDR2 FQGNSA. The CDR3 has 16 residues. V trimming: 5 bases; J trimming: 1 base; junction bases outside the gene matches: 9. The V and J genes are TRBV7-2 and TRBJ2-7; 9 bases match TRBD1. This clonotype was sampled from a woman between 18 and 29 years old with type 1 diabetes. Source material: central memory CD4+ T cells from blood. CDR3 sequence (DNA): TGTGCCAGCAGCCTAGGAGGGACAGGGCGATCCTACGAGCAGTACTTC. Encoded protein: CASSLGGTGRSYEQYF. Supplemented by reference TRBV7-2 and TRBJ2-7, the full variable domain reads GAGVSQSPSNKVTEKGKDVELRCDPISGHTALYWYRQSLGQGLEFLIYFQGNSAPDKSGLPSDRFSAERTGGSVSTLTIQRTQQEDSAVYLCASSLGGTGRSYEQYFGPGTRLTVT.